This T cell receptor beta chain was identified during a study of blood T cell repertoires in COVID-19 (dated by TCRdb to about 2020). About the investigation overall: Samples covering the acute and convalescent phases of COVID-19 were provided by collaborators in the United States, Italy and Spain. The dataset comprised deeply sampled blood TCRbeta repertoires from subjects exposed to, actively infected with, or recovered from COVID-19. Samples came from the ongoing ImmuneRACE study (first 160 participants) plus 1,254 subjects from 6 global collaborators. The material from the prospective study consisted of cDNA or gDNA derived from T cells, B-cell-depleted T cells, or PBMCs. Where available, HLA class I and class II types were taken from metadata supplied by the sample provider and were not determined by assay-based typing. A de-identified subject ID, COVID-19 status, age in years and sex were almost always included in the sample metadata. The repertoires were released in a freely available public database meant as a resource for research on the immune response to SARS-CoV-2.

Participants in the prospective study were enrolled through a virtual design, were aged 18 to 89 years, and lived in roughly 24 United States geographic areas. In the prospective study, cohorts were assigned on the basis of participant-reported clinical history obtained from a screening survey and a study questionnaire. Exposed participants had been in contact, within 2 weeks of entering the study, with a person who had a PCR-confirmed or clinician-diagnosed case of COVID-19. Mobile phlebotomists in the prospective study collected whole blood, serum and a nasopharyngeal or oropharyngeal swab from every participant. Participants in the prospective study had the option to provide additional blood draws and questionnaires over a roughly 2-month period. Blood samples from the prospective study were shipped frozen or at room temperature prior to DNA extraction. Between the V and J ends, shortened by 4 bases and 4 bases respectively, the junction contains 11 bases. The CDR3 holds 14 amino acids from the cysteine to the phenylalanine. Solely the CDR3 DNA is kept, with 42 bases framed from the first base. Per the germline V gene (reference sequence), LNHDA is the CDR1 and SQIVND is the CDR2.

TCRbeta CDR3 regions were amplified from genomic DNA by means of the immunoSEQ Assay, a bias-controlled multiplex PCR. The authors' analysis ran thus. Nucleated cell counts per sample were estimated from amplification of reference gene primers within the assay. To quantify the absolute abundance of each unique TCRbeta CDR3 rearrangement, sequence reads were collapsed and filtered. For each sample, productive Simpson clonality was calculated by taking the square root of Simpson's diversity index across productive rearrangements. TCRdb limited this immuneACCESS table to in-frame rearrangements with V and J called. A share of clones is missing; checked studies link under half to unresolved V genes, and the rest is unexplained. V, J and clone size are those of that table, while D and trimming were read from the DNA. The sample contains 200,000 to 250,000 clones, just under 90% of them found a single time. The ten largest clonotypes hold over 0.85% of the sample.

As for this clone: It lacks a known antigen. No per-base quality is available; no much larger clone lies one base away.

Here is what the overall study found, with its caveats: The amount of clinical and demographic metadata varied by source and participant and was provided uncurated.

This receptor was taken from a man between 50 and 59 years old who had been exposed to COVID-19. The source material was PBMCs or T cells enriched from blood (not recorded which). Recombination linked TRBV19 to TRBJ1-5; the D segment cannot be called with confidence. The CDR3 reads CASSTRTVNQPQHF. The DNA sequence reads TGTGCCAGTAGTACCCGGACTGTAAATCAGCCCCAGCATTTT.